This T cell receptor (beta chain) was sequenced for a study of cytotoxic CD8 clonotypes in ibrutinib-treated CLL. Whole-study context: The patients comprised roughly 12 relapsed/refractory and around 15 treatment-naive cases, about 18 IGHV unmutated. Results showed roughly 24 partial and 2 complete responses; following median 68 months, approximately 14 remained remitted, about 12 advanced. Study results and caveats: Clonality grew at ibrutinib response; at progression, it decreased back toward baseline. Public clonotypes were uncommon and contracted or stayed stable on treatment.

As for this clone: Its antigen is not known.

Here immunoSEQ multiplex PCR was the method, and the copy in TCRdb shows in-frame clones only, minus some. In the table there are 80,000 to 95,000 clones, more than 75% of which are singletons. V lost 5 bases and J lost 10, with 12 bases in between. The CDR3 runs to 11 residues. CDR1 and CDR2 (germline): DFQATT, SNEGSKA (reference sequence). This sequence was found in a human donor with chronic lymphocytic leukemia. Sequences were derived from PBMCs, sampled after 12 months of ibrutinib treatment. This chain connects TRBV20-1 to TRBJ2-1, with TRBD2 as a possible D gene (6 bases). This CDR3 is CSARTIREQFF. The CDR3 coding sequence is TGCAGTGCTCGGACTATTCGGGAGCAGTTCTTC.